This TCR beta chain is drawn from a study of T cells in Graves' hyperthyroidism and ophthalmopathy. Study context: Before treatment of any kind, peripheral blood was taken at initial diagnosis. Study results and limitations: It was a median approximately 7.1 months before onset that the model predicted ophthalmopathy.

TCR beta CDR3 regions were amplified from RNA transcripts. HTBI primers were used for first-round RT-PCR of the TCR CDR3. TCRdb re-called the multiplex PCR reads with MiXCR, one entry per CDR3 protein. The table has 500,000 to 600,000 distinct CDR3 sequences, around 15% seen once. At least ten counts were recorded for this clonotype. The antigen remains unidentified. Graves' hyperthyroidism was deemed stable absent ophthalmopathy progression within 18 months. Germline CDR1 SGHAT, CDR2 FQNNGV. The ends were cut back, 1 base at V and 1 base at J, with 10 bases in the middle. The CDR3 has 15 residues. V usage is TRBV11-2 and J usage is TRBJ1-1; D is undetermined. This clonotype was sampled from a woman aged 18 to 35 with Graves' hyperthyroidism. The material sequenced was blood. The CDR3 reads CASSLVRRSNTEAFF. The CDR3 bases are TGTGCCAGCAGCTTAGTACGGAGGTCGAACACTGAAGCTTTCTTT. Drawing the rest from reference TRBV11-2 and TRBJ1-1, the complete variable domain is EAGVAQSPRYKIIEKRQSVAFWCNPISGHATLYWYQQILGQGPKLLIQFQNNGVVDDSQLPKDRFSAERLKGVDSTLKIQPAKLEDSAVYLCASSLVRRSNTEAFFGQGTRLTVV.